These 23 T cell receptor beta chains came from one sample sequenced in a study of blood T cell repertoires in COVID-19. Profiling relied on immunoSEQ multiplex PCR, and the TCRdb table lists in-frame clones only, not all of them. Of roughly 280,000 clones in the sample, roughly 84% were seen once. Sequenced sample: peripheral blood. The receptors stem from a man aged 55 to 69 with acute or convalescent COVID-19.

This chain joins TRBV10-3 and TRBJ2-7; 11 bases fit TRBD2. Germline assignment: CDR1 ENHRY and CDR2 SYGVKD. V dropped 2 bases and J dropped 3; count of bases not matched to a gene: 3. The CDR3 runs 15 residues. The CDR3 DNA is TGTGCCATCAGTGAGGGGACTAGCGGAAACTACGAGCAGTACTTC. This gives the protein CAISEGTSGNYEQYF.

This clone came up a few times. CDR3 protein: CASSQTPNSYEQYF. The CDR3 DNA reads TGTGCCAGCAGTCAGACACCAAACTCCTACGAGCAGTACTTC. The genes are TRBV3-1 (or the pseudogene TRBV3-2) and TRBJ2-7; no clear D. The CDR3 has 14 amino acids. Germline V gives CDR1 LGHDT, CDR2 YNNKEL (reference sequence). Deletions cut 6 bases from V and 0 bases from J, with 12 bases between.

This rearrangement joins TRBV4-1 to TRBJ1-1, with unresolved D. The CDR3 spans 15 residues. V shed 4 bases and J shed 1 base, with 13 bases lying between them. Looked up from germline, CDR1 is MGHRA and CDR2 is YSYEKL. The CDR3 sequence: CASSRSPGGNTEAFF. DNA for the CDR3: TGCGCCAGCAGCCGATCTCCTGGAGGGAACACTGAAGCTTTCTTT.

This clone occurred once. CDR3 DNA: TGTGCCAGCAGCGTAGCGCCTAGATCGGAAGAGACCCAGTACTTC. Translating it yields CASSVAPRSEETQYF. The rearrangement uses TRBV9 and TRBJ2-5; D gene ambiguous. V dropped 0 bases and J dropped 3 bases, with 12 bases sitting between them. The CDR3 consists of 15 residues. Germline values: CDR1 SGDLS, CDR2 YYNGEE.

CDR3 sequence (DNA): TGCGCCAGCAGCTTGGGGCGGACTAGCGGGGGCGATTCCTACAATGAGCAGTTCTTC. Translating gives CASSLGRTSGGDSYNEQFF. The rearrangement joins TRBV5-1 to TRBJ2-1, with 13 bases that match TRBD2. V lost 0 bases to trimming and J lost 1 base; unmatched junction nucleotides: 7. The germline V gene has CDR1 SGHRS and CDR2 YFSETQ. The CDR3 contains 19 residues.

The J gene is TRBJ2-2, the V gene TRBV27; 8 bases are a match to TRBD2. J gave up 5 bases and V 2 bases, and 7 bases lay outside the gene matches. The CDR3 covers 16 residues. Germline lookup yields CDR1 MNHEY and CDR2 SMNVEV (reference sequence). The CDR3 DNA is TGTGCCAGCAGTTTACCGGGACTAGTGGATACCGGGGAGCTGTTTTTT. It yields the protein CASSLPGLVDTGELFF.

The chain couples TRBV6-5 to TRBJ1-2, with 7 nucleotides matching TRBD1. Germline CDR1 MNHEY, CDR2 SVGAGI. The CDR3 sequence is 16 residues long. The junction had 8 bases not matched to a gene; V was cut back by 0 bases and J by 4 bases. CDR3 in DNA: TGTGCCAGCAGTTACTCTACAGGGGAAGCCCGCTATGGCTACACCTTC. Its protein product is CASSYSTGEARYGYTF.

The chain has TRBV10-3 and TRBJ2-3; 7 bases align to TRBD2. CDR1 is ENHRY, CDR2 SYGVKD, per germline. CDR3 length: 15 residues. The ends lost 0 bases at V and 4 bases at J; junction bases unmatched: 4. The CDR3 region has the DNA TGTGCCATCAGTGAGTCGGGAGGGGCCGCAGATACGCAGTATTTT. Translated: CAISESGGAADTQYF.

This clone has a single count. J is TRBJ1-6 and V is TRBV5-6; 11 bases align to TRBD1. The CDR3 extends over 14 amino acids. With V trimmed by 2 bases and J by 9 bases, 1 base remained unmatched. CDR1 and CDR2 (germline): SGHDT, YYEEEE. The CDR3 sequence is CASSFGTGGSPLHF. The CDR3 DNA reads TGTGCCAGCAGCTTTGGGACAGGGGGTTCACCCCTCCACTTT.

As concerns this clone: This sample includes further DNA sequences coding for the same CDR3. The chain uses TRBV30 and TRBJ2-5, with TRBD2 as a possible D gene (5 bases). CDR3 size: 12 residues. V was clipped by 4 bases and J by 1 base, with 7 bases between them. Looked up from germline, CDR1 is GTSNPN and CDR2 is SVGIG (reference sequence). The DNA of the CDR3 is TGTGCCTGGACGGGGTCCCAAGAGACCCAGTACTTC. Protein product: CAWTGSQETQYF. Supplemented by reference TRBV30 and TRBJ2-5, the full variable domain reads SQTIHQWPATLVQPVGSPLSLECTVEGTSNPNLYWYRQAAGRGLQLLFYSVGIGQISSEVPQNLSASRPQDRQFILSSKKLLLSDSGFYLCAWTGSQETQYFGPGTRLLVL.

This clone has only one observation. The gene calls are TRBV12-5 and TRBJ1-2, with a tentative D call TRBD1 (5 bases). The CDR3 length is 12 residues. Germline V lookup: CDR1 LGHNT, CDR2 FRNRAP. Deletions cut 5 bases from V and 4 bases from J, with 8 bases between. The CDR3 spells CASGNDSYGYTF. The CDR3 DNA is TGTGCTAGTGGTAACGACAGCTATGGCTACACCTTC.

The chain's CDR3 is CASSLTGPQHF. Here the CDR3 DNA reads TGTGCCAGCAGCTTAACGGGGCCCCAGCATTTT. The chain joins TRBV5-8 to TRBJ1-5, with D unclear. V shed 2 bases and J shed 9 bases, with 6 bases lying between them. The CDR3 length is 11 residues. CDR1 is SGHTS, CDR2 YDEGEE, per germline.

V usage is TRBV6-2 or TRBV6-3 and J usage is TRBJ2-2; no clear D gene. V was pared by 5 bases and J by 7 bases, with 11 bases between. The length of the CDR3 is 13 residues. The germline gives CDR1 MNHEY, CDR2 SVGEGT. The CDR3, as DNA: TGTGCCAGCAGTGCGGAATGGGTCGGGGAGCTGTTTTTT. The encoded protein is CASSAEWVGELFF.

This sequence joins TRBV12-3 or TRBV12-4 and TRBJ1-2; 9 nucleotides line up with TRBD1. After removal of 7 bases from V and 2 bases from J, the junction contained 2 bases not matched to a gene. This CDR3 is 13 amino acids long. The CDR3 loop reads CASKGTGNYGYTF. The CDR3, as DNA: TGTGCCAGCAAAGGGACAGGGAACTATGGCTACACCTTC.

The gene calls are TRBV5-6 and TRBJ1-4; D uncertain. The length of the CDR3 is 14 residues. The V gene's germline CDR1 is SGHDT and CDR2 YYEEEE. With 2 bases removed from V and 6 bases from J, the gap between germline ends came to 11 bases. CDR3 region: CASSFTGVDEKLFF. CDR3 DNA sequence: TGTGCCAGCAGCTTTACCGGAGTAGATGAAAAACTGTTTTTT.

In its sample, this clone was seen once. V gene TRBV27 combines with J gene TRBJ2-1; D unresolved. The CDR3 spans 13 residues. V lost 1 base, J lost 7 bases, and 8 bases lay in between. CDR1 and CDR2 from the germline V gene are MNHEY and SMNVEV (reference sequence). CDR3 region: CASSLLGANEQFF. The DNA of the CDR3 is TGTGCCAGCAGTTTATTAGGAGCAAATGAGCAGTTCTTC.

This chain joins TRBV6-6 and TRBJ1-3; 8 bases match TRBD1. CDR1 and CDR2 (germline): MNHNY, SVGAGI (reference sequence). The CDR3 extends over 20 amino acids. The V gene end was trimmed by 5 bases and the J gene end by 4 bases; junction bases not matched to a gene: 22. The CDR3 protein is CASSPSSGQGGYRSGNTIYF. The CDR3 DNA sequence: TGTGCCAGCAGTCCCTCCTCTGGACAGGGAGGATATAGGTCCGGAAACACCATATATTTT.

The V call is TRBV5-1, the J call TRBJ2-7, with D perhaps matching TRBD1 (6 bases). This CDR3 contains 14 residues. Between the trimmed V and J ends, which lost 1 base and 5 bases, there was a span of 13 bases. Germline CDR1 is SGHRS and CDR2 is YFSETQ. The CDR3, as DNA: TGCGCCAGCAGCTTGAATCAGGGGAACCACGAGCAGTACTTC. It is translated as CASSLNQGNHEQYF.

This clone was detected only a few times. J is TRBJ1-2 and V is TRBV10-2, with D perhaps TRBD1 (6 bases). Trimming left V 7 bases short and J 4 bases short, with 19 bases between. The length of the CDR3 is 15 residues. Germline CDR1 and CDR2: WSHSY and SAAADI. The CDR3 DNA is TGCGCCAGCAATCCGACAGGAGTCGATCTCTATGGCTACACCTTC. This sequence encodes CASNPTGVDLYGYTF.

Many counts were recorded for this clone. The chain joins TRBV6-5 to TRBJ2-7; 11 bases map to TRBD1. With V trimmed by 0 bases and J by 6 bases, 4 bases remained unmatched. CDR1 and CDR2 (germline): MNHEY, SVGAGI. This CDR3 has 15 amino acids. The DNA for the CDR3 is TGTGCCAGCAGTTACTCGATTGGGACAGGGGGCGAGCAGTACTTC. This gives the protein CASSYSIGTGGEQYF.

This clone is a singleton in its sample. The chain is built from TRBV5-6 and TRBJ1-2; no clear D gene. Trimming stripped 6 bases from V and 14 bases from J, with 20 bases between. This CDR3 spans 12 amino acids. Germline V CDR1 and CDR2: SGHDT, YYEEEE. The CDR3 region is CASTNLGSPITF. DNA of the CDR3: TGTGCCAGCACCAACCTGGGGAGCCCTATTACCTTC.

The gene calls are TRBV7-3 and TRBJ2-2, with TRBD2 matching 11 bases. After removal of 6 bases from V and 7 bases from J, the junction contained 7 bases not matched to a gene. The V gene's germline CDR1 is SGHTA and CDR2 FQGTGA. This CDR3 spans 15 amino acids. CDR3: CASSSGRAASGELFF. CDR3 bases: TGTGCCAGCAGTAGCGGGAGGGCCGCGAGCGGGGAGCTGTTTTTT. Together with reference TRBV7-3 and TRBJ2-2, the CDR3 gives the full variable domain: GAGVSQTPSNKVTEKGKYVELRCDPISGHTALYWYRQSLGQGPEFLIYFQGTGAADDSGLPNDRFFAVRPEGSVSTLKIQRTERGDSAVYLCASSSGRAASGELFFGEGSRLTVL.

The CDR3 region is CASSPEGRVGNGYTF. Written as DNA, the CDR3 is TGTGCCAGCTCACCAGAAGGCAGGGTAGGAAATGGCTACACCTTC. The chain links TRBV18 to TRBJ1-2; D is possibly TRBD1 (5 bases). The CDR3 spans 15 residues. Germline CDR1 KGHSH, CDR2 LQKENI. Trimming removed 2 bases from V and 6 bases from J, with 16 bases in between.